Listed here are 5 T cell receptor beta chains from one sample, sequenced in a study of breast tumors, draining lymph nodes, adjacent tissues. TCRdb ran MiXCR on the multiplex PCR reads and lists one entry per CDR3 protein. The sample gives 50,000 to 85,000 distinct CDR3 sequences, roughly two fifths of which show up once; approximately 9.1% is in the top ten. Sequencing used breast tumor tissue. These receptors all come from a female donor with breast cancer. Some clones in this sample may be carry-over from other donors' samples.

The V call is TRBV28, the J call TRBJ1-4; maybe TRBD1 (6 bases). The CDR3 is made up of 12 amino acids. V lost 5 bases to trimming and J lost 10 bases, with 11 bases between them. In germline, CDR1 is MDHEN, CDR2 SYDVKM. For the CDR3, the DNA is TGTGCCAGCAGTCCCGGGACACGAAAACTGTTTTTT. Translating gives CASSPGTRKLFF.

This clonotype was detected many times. This chain links TRBV7-9 with TRBJ1-4, with D perhaps matching TRBD1 (5 bases). The CDR3 sequence is 14 residues long. Germline CDR1 reads SEHNR; CDR2 reads FQNEAQ (reference sequence). The V gene lost 3 bases and the J gene lost 6 bases, with 11 bases spanning the gap. The chain's CDR3 is CASSFGGGYEKLFF. The CDR3 DNA follows: TGTGCCAGCAGCTTTGGGGGGGGGTATGAAAAACTGTTTTTT. The full variable domain, with the rest looked up from reference TRBV7-9 and TRBJ1-4, is DTGVSQNPRHKITKRGQNVTFRCDPISEHNRLYWYRQTLGQGPEFLTYFQNEAQLEKSRLLSDRFSAERPKGSFSTLEIQRTEQGDSAMYLCASSFGGGYEKLFFGSGTQLSVL.

The table lists this clonotype with a few counts. V and J are TRBV28 and TRBJ2-5, with 9 bases that match TRBD1. The CDR3 loop spans 14 amino acids. J lost 4 bases, V lost 4 bases, and 4 bases had no gene match. Germline V gene lookup returns CDR1 MDHEN and CDR2 SYDVKM. The CDR3, as DNA: TGTGCCAGCAGTTACAGGGGGCGAACAGAGACCCAGTACTTC. It specifies CASSYRGRTETQYF.

This clonotype was detected many times. The chain carries TRBV7-9 and TRBJ2-3; TRBD1 might be the D (6 bases). V was trimmed by 5 bases and J by 0 bases, leaving 15 bases between them. The CDR3 runs 16 residues. Germline V gene lookup returns CDR1 SEHNR and CDR2 FQNEAQ (reference sequence). The CDR3 bases are TGTGCCAGCAGCCCGGGGACATTTGCTAGCACAGATACGCAGTATTTT. Protein: CASSPGTFASTDTQYF.

At least ten counts were recorded for this clonotype. The rearrangement joins TRBV6-2 or TRBV6-3 to TRBJ2-2, with 9 bases that match TRBD1. The CDR3 length is 15 residues. V lost 2 bases and J lost 7; bases outside the gene matches: 5. Germline loops: CDR1 MNHEY, CDR2 SVGEGT. CDR3 protein: CASSYLGQGSGELFF. The CDR3 DNA reads TGTGCCAGCAGTTACCTGGGACAGGGTAGCGGGGAGCTGTTTTTT.